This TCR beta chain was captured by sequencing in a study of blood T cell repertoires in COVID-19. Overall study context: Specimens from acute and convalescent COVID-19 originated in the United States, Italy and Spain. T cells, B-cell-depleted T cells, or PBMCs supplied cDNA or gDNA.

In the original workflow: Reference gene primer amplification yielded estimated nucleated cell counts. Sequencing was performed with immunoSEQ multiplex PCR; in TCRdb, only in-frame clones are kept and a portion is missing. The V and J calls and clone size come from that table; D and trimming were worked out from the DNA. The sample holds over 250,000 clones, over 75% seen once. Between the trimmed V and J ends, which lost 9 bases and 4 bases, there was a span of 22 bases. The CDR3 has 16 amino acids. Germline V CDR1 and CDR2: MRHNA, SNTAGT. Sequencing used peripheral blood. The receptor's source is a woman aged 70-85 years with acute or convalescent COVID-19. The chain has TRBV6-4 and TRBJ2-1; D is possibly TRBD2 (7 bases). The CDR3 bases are TGTGCCAGGAGGGGGATAAATCGACTAGCATACAATGAGCAGTTCTTC. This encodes CARRGINRLAYNEQFF.